A selection of T cell receptor beta chains follows, all from one sample in a study of blood T cell repertoires in COVID-19. Sequencing was performed with immunoSEQ multiplex PCR; in TCRdb, only in-frame clones are kept and a portion is missing. The sample holds about 200,000 clones, about 90% seen once. Material: peripheral blood. The receptors were sampled from a woman aged 50 to 65 with acute or convalescent COVID-19. Both conserved end residues are part of each CDR3. A D gene is named only where the DNA matches it firmly. Part of the rows lack a size; the others show once, few, many or a class for expanded clones.

j_call: TRBJ2-7; v_call: TRBV28; d_call: .; clone_size: .; cdr3_aa: CASSWDMYYEQYF; cdr3_nt: TGTGCCAGCTCCTGGGACATGTACTACGAGCAGTACTTC
j_call: TRBJ1-3; v_call: TRBV19; d_call: TRBD1; clone_size: .; cdr3_aa: CASRQGYGNTIYF; cdr3_nt: TGTGCCAGCCGACAGGGCTATGGAAACACCATATATTTT
j_call: TRBJ2-7; v_call: TRBV19; d_call: .; clone_size: .; cdr3_aa: CASSDRSLYEQYF; cdr3_nt: TGTGCCAGTAGTGACAGATCATTATACGAGCAGTACTTC
j_call: TRBJ2-1; v_call: TRBV13; d_call: TRBD2; clone_size: .; cdr3_aa: CASSYRTSGGADNEQFF; cdr3_nt: TGTGCCAGCAGCTACCGGACTAGCGGGGGGGCGGACAATGAGCAGTTCTTC
j_call: TRBJ2-7; v_call: TRBV29-1; d_call: TRBD1; clone_size: .; cdr3_aa: CSVRGPRYEQYF; cdr3_nt: TGCAGCGTGAGGGGGCCCCGCTACGAGCAGTACTTC
j_call: TRBJ1-5; v_call: TRBV19; d_call: TRBD1; clone_size: .; cdr3_aa: CASSPRPGTGGDSTQHF; cdr3_nt: TGTGCCAGTAGTCCACGTCCGGGGACAGGGGGTGACTCGACCCAGCATTTT
j_call: TRBJ2-3; v_call: TRBV18; d_call: TRBD2; clone_size: .; cdr3_aa: CASATVAGEITDTQYF; cdr3_nt: TGTGCCAGCGCAACAGTAGCGGGAGAGATCACAGATACGCAGTATTTT
j_call: TRBJ2-3; v_call: TRBV2; d_call: TRBD2; clone_size: once; cdr3_aa: CASSGTSETSTDTQYF; cdr3_nt: TGTGCCAGCAGTGGGACTAGCGAGACGAGCACAGATACGCAGTATTTT
j_call: TRBJ2-6; v_call: TRBV5-1; d_call: TRBD2; clone_size: many; cdr3_aa: CASRRLAGGIVSSGANVLTF; cdr3_nt: TGCGCCAGCAGACGACTAGCGGGAGGAATTGTTTCCTCTGGGGCCAACGTCCTGACTTTC
j_call: TRBJ1-3; v_call: TRBV3-1/TRBV3-2; d_call: TRBD1; clone_size: .; cdr3_aa: CASSPGAGGDVRGNTIYF; cdr3_nt: TGTGCCAGCAGCCCCGGAGCAGGGGGCGACGTTCGCGGAAACACCATATATTTT
j_call: TRBJ2-5; v_call: TRBV11-2; d_call: .; clone_size: .; cdr3_aa: CASSLAAGGETQYF; cdr3_nt: TGTGCCAGCAGCTTAGCGGCTGGCGGAGAGACCCAGTACTTC
j_call: TRBJ2-7; v_call: TRBV11-2; d_call: TRBD2; clone_size: .; cdr3_aa: CASSPPFRLATNYEQYF; cdr3_nt: TGTGCCAGCAGCCCCCCATTCCGACTAGCGACCAACTACGAGCAGTACTTC
j_call: TRBJ2-5; v_call: TRBV9; d_call: .; clone_size: .; cdr3_aa: CASSVGGAGFQETQYF; cdr3_nt: TGTGCCAGCAGCGTAGGTGGGGCCGGTTTCCAAGAGACCCAGTACTTC
j_call: TRBJ1-1; v_call: TRBV19; d_call: .; clone_size: .; cdr3_aa: CASSIWGVTEAFF; cdr3_nt: TGTGCCAGTAGTATTTGGGGGGTCACTGAAGCTTTCTTT
j_call: TRBJ1-2; v_call: TRBV7-6; d_call: TRBD1; clone_size: .; cdr3_aa: CASSPGTGVTYGYTF; cdr3_nt: TGTGCCAGCAGCCCTGGGACAGGGGTAACCTATGGCTACACCTTC
j_call: TRBJ2-1; v_call: TRBV7-3; d_call: TRBD2; clone_size: .; cdr3_aa: CASSPTRGGIYNEQFF; cdr3_nt: TGTGCCAGCAGCCCTACTCGGGGAGGGATCTACAATGAGCAGTTCTTC
j_call: TRBJ2-7; v_call: TRBV5-6; d_call: TRBD1; clone_size: .; cdr3_aa: CASSERQGAWEQYF; cdr3_nt: TGTGCCAGCAGCGAGAGACAGGGGGCGTGGGAGCAGTACTTC
j_call: TRBJ1-2; v_call: TRBV6-5; d_call: TRBD1; clone_size: .; cdr3_aa: CASVRDRGAYGYTF; cdr3_nt: TGTGCCAGTGTCCGGGACAGGGGTGCCTATGGCTACACCTTC
j_call: TRBJ1-6; v_call: TRBV10-3; d_call: .; clone_size: .; cdr3_aa: CAIRQLLSSYNSPLHF; cdr3_nt: TGTGCCATCAGGCAACTTCTGAGCTCCTATAATTCACCCCTCCACTTT
j_call: TRBJ1-2; v_call: TRBV7-2; d_call: .; clone_size: .; cdr3_aa: CASSPNPGTTLRGYTF; cdr3_nt: TGTGCCAGCAGTCCGAACCCCGGGACAACCCTTCGAGGCTACACCTTC
j_call: TRBJ1-2; v_call: TRBV6-5; d_call: .; clone_size: .; cdr3_aa: CASSYDRQVYYGYTF; cdr3_nt: TGTGCCAGCAGTTACGACCGACAGGTATACTATGGCTACACCTTC
j_call: TRBJ2-7; v_call: TRBV11-3; d_call: TRBD2; clone_size: .; cdr3_aa: CASSLDAGLAGGAGEQYF; cdr3_nt: TGTGCCAGCAGCTTAGACGCCGGACTAGCGGGGGGTGCGGGCGAGCAGTACTTC
j_call: TRBJ2-5; v_call: TRBV6-2/TRBV6-3; d_call: TRBD2; clone_size: once; cdr3_aa: CASSFGGSRRETQYF; cdr3_nt: TGTGCCAGCAGTTTCGGCGGGAGCCGCCGAGAGACCCAGTACTTC
j_call: TRBJ2-3; v_call: TRBV4-1; d_call: .; clone_size: .; cdr3_aa: CASSASDSVGTDTQYF; cdr3_nt: TGCGCCAGCAGCGCCTCTGATAGCGTGGGCACAGATACGCAGTATTTT
j_call: TRBJ2-2; v_call: TRBV7-9; d_call: TRBD2; clone_size: .; cdr3_aa: CASSLLAGGTGELFF; cdr3_nt: TGTGCCAGCAGCCTTCTAGCGGGCGGCACCGGGGAGCTGTTTTTT
j_call: TRBJ2-1; v_call: TRBV6-5; d_call: TRBD2; clone_size: .; cdr3_aa: CASRRAGERYEQFF; cdr3_nt: TGTGCCAGCAGAAGGGCGGGGGAGAGGTATGAGCAGTTCTTC
j_call: TRBJ2-5; v_call: TRBV27; d_call: TRBD2; clone_size: .; cdr3_aa: CASRLLAGGRETQYF; cdr3_nt: TGTGCCAGCAGACTCCTAGCGGGGGGGCGAGAGACCCAGTACTTC
j_call: TRBJ1-3; v_call: TRBV19; d_call: .; clone_size: .; cdr3_aa: CASSIQDRAGDTIYF; cdr3_nt: TGTGCCAGTAGCATCCAGGACAGAGCCGGGGACACCATATATTTT
j_call: TRBJ2-6; v_call: TRBV3-1/TRBV3-2; d_call: .; clone_size: .; cdr3_aa: CASSYSRARGANVLTF; cdr3_nt: TGTGCCAGCAGCTACTCCAGGGCGCGAGGGGCCAACGTCCTGACTTTC
j_call: TRBJ2-2; v_call: TRBV19; d_call: TRBD2; clone_size: .; cdr3_aa: CASSIVQGGTGELFF; cdr3_nt: TGTGCCAGTAGTATTGTCCAGGGAGGGACCGGGGAGCTGTTTTTT
j_call: TRBJ2-2; v_call: TRBV5-1; d_call: TRBD2; clone_size: .; cdr3_aa: CASSRGLAENTGELFF; cdr3_nt: TGCGCCAGCAGCCGGGGACTAGCGGAGAACACCGGGGAGCTGTTTTTT